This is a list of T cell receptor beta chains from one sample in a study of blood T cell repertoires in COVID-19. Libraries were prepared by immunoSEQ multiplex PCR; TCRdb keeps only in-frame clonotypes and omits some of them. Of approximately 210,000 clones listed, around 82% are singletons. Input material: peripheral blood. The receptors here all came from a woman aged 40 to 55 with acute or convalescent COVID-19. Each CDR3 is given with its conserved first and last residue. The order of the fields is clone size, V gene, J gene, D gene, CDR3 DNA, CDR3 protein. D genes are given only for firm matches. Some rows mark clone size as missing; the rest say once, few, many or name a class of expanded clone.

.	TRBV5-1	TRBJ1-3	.	TGCGCCAGCAGCTTACCTCCGAGCTCTGGAAACACCATATATTTT	CASSLPPSSGNTIYF
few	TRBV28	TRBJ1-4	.	TGTGCCAGCAGTCTGCCGGTCGGGTGGAGAGGGGGAAAACTGTTTTTT	CASSLPVGWRGGKLFF
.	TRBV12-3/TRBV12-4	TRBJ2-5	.	TGTGCCAGCAGTTTTTACTCCCAAGAGACCCAGTACTTC	CASSFYSQETQYF
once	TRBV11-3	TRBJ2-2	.	TGTGCCAGCAGCTTATATTCCGGGAGACACACCGGGGAGCTGTTTTTT	CASSLYSGRHTGELFF
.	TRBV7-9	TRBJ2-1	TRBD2	TGTGCCAGCAGCCCTTCTACTAGCGGGAGGATCGAGTCCTACAATGAGCAGTTCTTC	CASSPSTSGRIESYNEQFF
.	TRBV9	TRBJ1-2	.	TGTGCCAGCAGCGTGGGGGGGCCTGGCTACACCTTC	CASSVGGPGYTF
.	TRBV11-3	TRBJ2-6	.	TGTGCCAGCAGCTTAGGGAGCTCTGGGGCCAACGTCCTGACTTTC	CASSLGSSGANVLTF
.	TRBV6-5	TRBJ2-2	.	TGTGCCCATGGACAGTCGAACACCGGGGAGCTGTTTTTT	CAHGQSNTGELFF
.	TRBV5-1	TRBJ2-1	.	TGCGCCAGCAGCTCCGGGACTGTAGACTACAATGAGCAGTTCTTC	CASSSGTVDYNEQFF
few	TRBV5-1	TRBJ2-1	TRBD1	TGCGCCAGCAGCCTATGGACAGGGGGCTCGAATGAGCAGTTCTTC	CASSLWTGGSNEQFF
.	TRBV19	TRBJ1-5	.	TGTGCCAGTAGTCTTGGCGGACAGATATTTGGGCCCCAGCATTTT	CASSLGGQIFGPQHF
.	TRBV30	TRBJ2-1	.	TGTGCCTGGAGTGACCTCGACACAGAGCAGTTCTTC	CAWSDLDTEQFF
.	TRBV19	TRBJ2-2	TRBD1	TGTGCCAGTATCCCCACAACAAGGGGGCCTTACACCGGGGAGCTGTTTTTT	CASIPTTRGPYTGELFF
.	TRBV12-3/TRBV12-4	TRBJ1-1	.	TGTGCCAGCAGTCCCCGTCCCCGGGAGGCTTTCTTT	CASSPRPREAFF
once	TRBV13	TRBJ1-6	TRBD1	TGTGCCAGCAGCACTTGGACAGGGGGCGCAATTTCACCCCTCCACTTT	CASSTWTGGAISPLHF
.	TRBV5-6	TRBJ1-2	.	TGTGCCAGCAGCCTCGGCTTCGGAGGGGCTAACTATGGCTACACCTTC	CASSLGFGGANYGYTF
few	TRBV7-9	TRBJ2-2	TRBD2	TGTGCCAGCAGCTGGGGACTACGGGACCGGGAGCTGTTTTTT	CASSWGLRDRELFF
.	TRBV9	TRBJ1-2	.	TGTGCCAGCAGCGTAGGACAGGCAGGCTATGGCTACACCTTC	CASSVGQAGYGYTF
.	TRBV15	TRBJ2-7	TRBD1	TGTGCCACCAGCAGATTCAGGGGGCGGGAGCAGTACTTC	CATSRFRGREQYF
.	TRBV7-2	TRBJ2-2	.	TGTGCCAGCAGCCCAGTTGTAGAGCGGAACACCGGGGAGCTGTTTTTT	CASSPVVERNTGELFF
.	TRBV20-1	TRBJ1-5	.	TGCAGTGCTAGTGTACAGAATAATCAGCCCCAGCATTTT	CSASVQNNQPQHF
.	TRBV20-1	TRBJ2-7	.	TGCAGTGCACCTAGGGGATACGAGCAGTACTTC	CSAPRGYEQYF
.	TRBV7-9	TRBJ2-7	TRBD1	TGTGCCAGCAGCCGGGACAGGGGCTCCTACGAGCAGTACTTC	CASSRDRGSYEQYF
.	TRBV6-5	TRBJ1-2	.	TGTGCCAGCAGTTACCTCCGGGATAGCGGCTACACCTTC	CASSYLRDSGYTF
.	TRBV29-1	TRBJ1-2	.	TGCAGCGTTCCCTTAAGGGGCGACTATGGCTACACCTTC	CSVPLRGDYGYTF
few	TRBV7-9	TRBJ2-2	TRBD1	TGTGCCAGCAGCCCCCGGGACAGGGGGAACACCGGGGAGCTGTTTTTT	CASSPRDRGNTGELFF
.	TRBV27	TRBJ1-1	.	TGTGCCAGCAGGGACACAGTAGAAGCTTTCTTT	CASRDTVEAFF
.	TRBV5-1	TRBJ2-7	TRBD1	TGCGCCAGCAGCTTGACAGGGGGCGGTTGGTACGAGCAGTACTTC	CASSLTGGGWYEQYF
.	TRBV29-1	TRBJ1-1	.	TGCAGCGTTGTAAGTCGGTTCTCGAACACTGAAGCTTTCTTT	CSVVSRFSNTEAFF
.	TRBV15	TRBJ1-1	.	TGTGCCACCAGCAGAGATGGGGGGGGGACTGAAGCTTTCTTT	CATSRDGGGTEAFF
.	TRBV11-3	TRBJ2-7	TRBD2	TGTGCCAGCAGCTTAGATCCCCTAGCGGGACCGAACTACGAGCAGTACTTC	CASSLDPLAGPNYEQYF
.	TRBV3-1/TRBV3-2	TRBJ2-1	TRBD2	TGTGCCAGCAGCCAAGAACTCGGACTAGCGGGAGATAACAATGAGCAGTTCTTC	CASSQELGLAGDNNEQFF
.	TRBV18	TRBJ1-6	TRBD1	TGTGCCAGCTCACCATCGGGACAGTCAAATTCACCCCTCCACTTT	CASSPSGQSNSPLHF
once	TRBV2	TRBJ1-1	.	TGTGCCAGCAGTTCCTGGGCAGCTGAAGCTTTCTTT	CASSSWAAEAFF
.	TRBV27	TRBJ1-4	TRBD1	TGTGCCAGCAGCCCATTTTCCGGGACAGTTAATGAAAAACTGTTTTTT	CASSPFSGTVNEKLFF
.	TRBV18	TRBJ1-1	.	TGTGCCAGCTCATCCACCCAGCAGGGCACTGAAGCTTTCTTT	CASSSTQQGTEAFF
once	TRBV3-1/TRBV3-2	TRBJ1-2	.	TGTGCCAGCAGCCTTAGGACAGAGTCGTATGGCTACACCTTC	CASSLRTESYGYTF
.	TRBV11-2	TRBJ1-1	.	TGTGCCAGCAGCTTAGAAGGCGGGGCAATGAACACTGAAGCTTTCTTT	CASSLEGGAMNTEAFF
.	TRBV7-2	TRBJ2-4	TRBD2	TGTGCCAGCAGCTCGGGGGGAGCCAAAAACATTCAGTACTTC	CASSSGGAKNIQYF
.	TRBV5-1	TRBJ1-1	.	TGCGCCAGCAGCTTGGACGGGGGAGGCACTGAAGCTTTCTTT	CASSLDGGGTEAFF
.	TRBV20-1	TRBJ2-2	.	TGCAGTGCTAGTTATCGCACCGGGGAGCTGTTTTTT	CSASYRTGELFF
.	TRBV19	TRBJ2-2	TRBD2	TGTGCCAGTAGTATCTGGGTAGCGGGAGGGTTGAACACCGGGGAGCTGTTTTTT	CASSIWVAGGLNTGELFF